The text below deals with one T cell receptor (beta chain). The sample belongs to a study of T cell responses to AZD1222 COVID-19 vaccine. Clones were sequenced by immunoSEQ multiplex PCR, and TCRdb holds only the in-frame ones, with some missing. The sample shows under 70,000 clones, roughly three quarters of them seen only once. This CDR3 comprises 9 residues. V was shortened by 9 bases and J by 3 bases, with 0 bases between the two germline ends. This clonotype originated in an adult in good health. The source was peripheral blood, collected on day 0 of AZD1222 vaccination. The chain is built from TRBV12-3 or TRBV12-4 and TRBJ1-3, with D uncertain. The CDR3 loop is CASGNTIYF. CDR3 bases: TGTGCCAGTGGAAACACCATATATTTT.